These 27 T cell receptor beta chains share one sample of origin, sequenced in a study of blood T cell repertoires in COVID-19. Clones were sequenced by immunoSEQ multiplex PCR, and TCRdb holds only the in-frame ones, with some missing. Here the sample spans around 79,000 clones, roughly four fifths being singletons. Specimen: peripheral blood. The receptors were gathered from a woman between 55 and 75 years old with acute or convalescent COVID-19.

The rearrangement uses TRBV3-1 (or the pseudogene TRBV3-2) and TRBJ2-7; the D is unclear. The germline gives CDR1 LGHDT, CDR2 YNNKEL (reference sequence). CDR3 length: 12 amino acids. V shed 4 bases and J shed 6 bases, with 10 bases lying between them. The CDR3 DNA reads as TGTGCCAGCAGCCGAGTCGTCGGCGAGCAGTACTTC. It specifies CASSRVVGEQYF.

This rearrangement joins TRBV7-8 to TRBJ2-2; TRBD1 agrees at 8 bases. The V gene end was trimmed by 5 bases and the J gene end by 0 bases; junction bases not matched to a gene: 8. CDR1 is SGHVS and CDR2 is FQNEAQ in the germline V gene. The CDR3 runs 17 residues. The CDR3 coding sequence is TGTGCCAGCAGCCGTGTAACGACAGGGGCGAACACCGGGGAGCTGTTTTTT. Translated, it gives CASSRVTTGANTGELFF.

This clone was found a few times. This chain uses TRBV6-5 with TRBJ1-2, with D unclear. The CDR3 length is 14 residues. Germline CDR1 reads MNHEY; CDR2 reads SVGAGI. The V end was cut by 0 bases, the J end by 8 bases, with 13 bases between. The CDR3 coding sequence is TGTGCCAGCAGTTACTCGAAGACGGGAAGAGGCTACACCTTC. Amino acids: CASSYSKTGRGYTF.

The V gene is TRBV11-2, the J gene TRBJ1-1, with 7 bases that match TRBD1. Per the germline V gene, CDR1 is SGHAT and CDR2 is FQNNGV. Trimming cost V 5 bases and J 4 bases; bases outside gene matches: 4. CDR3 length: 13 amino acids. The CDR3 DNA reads TGTGCCAGCAGCCCTCGACAGGGCACTGAAGCTTTCTTT. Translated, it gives CASSPRQGTEAFF. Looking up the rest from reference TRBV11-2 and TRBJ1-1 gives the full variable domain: EAGVAQSPRYKIIEKRQSVAFWCNPISGHATLYWYQQILGQGPKLLIQFQNNGVVDDSQLPKDRFSAERLKGVDSTLKIQPAKLEDSAVYLCASSPRQGTEAFFGQGTRLTVV.

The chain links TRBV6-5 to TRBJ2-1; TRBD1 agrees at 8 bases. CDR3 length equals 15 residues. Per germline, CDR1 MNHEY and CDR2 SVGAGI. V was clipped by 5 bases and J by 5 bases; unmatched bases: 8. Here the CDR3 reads CASSHPKTGDNEQFF. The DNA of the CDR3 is TGTGCCAGCAGTCATCCCAAGACAGGGGACAATGAGCAGTTCTTC.

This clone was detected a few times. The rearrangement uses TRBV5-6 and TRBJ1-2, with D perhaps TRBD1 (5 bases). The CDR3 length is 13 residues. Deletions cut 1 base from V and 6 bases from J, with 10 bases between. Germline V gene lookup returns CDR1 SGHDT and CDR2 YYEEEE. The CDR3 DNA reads TGTGCCAGCAGCTTGCGCGGGGGGAATGGCTACACCTTC. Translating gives CASSLRGGNGYTF.

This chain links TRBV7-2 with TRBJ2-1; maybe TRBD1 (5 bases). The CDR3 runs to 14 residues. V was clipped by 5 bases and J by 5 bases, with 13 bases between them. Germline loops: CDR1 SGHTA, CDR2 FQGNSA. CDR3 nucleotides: TGTGCCAGCAGCACCAGTGGGGCAGACAATGAGCAGTTCTTC. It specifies CASSTSGADNEQFF.

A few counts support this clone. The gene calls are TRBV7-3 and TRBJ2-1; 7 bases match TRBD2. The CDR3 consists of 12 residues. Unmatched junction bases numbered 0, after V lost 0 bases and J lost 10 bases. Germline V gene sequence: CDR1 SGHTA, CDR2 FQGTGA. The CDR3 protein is CASSLTSGEQFF. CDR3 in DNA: TGTGCCAGCAGCTTAACTAGCGGGGAGCAGTTCTTC.

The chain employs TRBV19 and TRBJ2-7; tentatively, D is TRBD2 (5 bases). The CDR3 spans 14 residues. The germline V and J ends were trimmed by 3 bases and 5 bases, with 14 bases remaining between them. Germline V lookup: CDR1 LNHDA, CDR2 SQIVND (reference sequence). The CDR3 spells CASSIVAGWNEQYF. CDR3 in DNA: TGTGCCAGTAGTATTGTCGCGGGTTGGAACGAGCAGTACTTC.

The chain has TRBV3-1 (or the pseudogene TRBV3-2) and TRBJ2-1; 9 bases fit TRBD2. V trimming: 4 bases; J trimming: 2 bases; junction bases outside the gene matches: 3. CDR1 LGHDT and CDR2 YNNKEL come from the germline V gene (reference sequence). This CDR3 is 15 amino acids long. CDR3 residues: CASSLSGGAYNEQFF. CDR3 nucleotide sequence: TGTGCCAGCAGCCTTAGCGGGGGCGCCTACAATGAGCAGTTCTTC.

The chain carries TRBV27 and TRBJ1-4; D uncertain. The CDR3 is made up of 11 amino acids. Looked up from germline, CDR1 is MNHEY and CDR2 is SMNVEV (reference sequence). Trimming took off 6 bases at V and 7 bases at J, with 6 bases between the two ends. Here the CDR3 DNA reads TGTGCCAGCAGGAGCGGTGAAAAACTGTTTTTT. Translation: CASRSGEKLFF.

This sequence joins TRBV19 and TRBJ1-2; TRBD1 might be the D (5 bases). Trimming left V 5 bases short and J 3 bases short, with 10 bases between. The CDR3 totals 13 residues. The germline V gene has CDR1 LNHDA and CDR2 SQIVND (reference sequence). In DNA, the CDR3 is TGTGCCAGTAGTCAGGGATTCGACTATGGCTACACCTTC. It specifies CASSQGFDYGYTF.

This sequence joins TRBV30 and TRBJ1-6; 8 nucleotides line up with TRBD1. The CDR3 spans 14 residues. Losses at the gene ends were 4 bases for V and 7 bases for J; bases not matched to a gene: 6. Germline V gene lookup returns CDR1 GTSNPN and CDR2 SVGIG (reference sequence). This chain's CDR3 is CAWNGQGYNSPLHF. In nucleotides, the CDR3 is TGTGCCTGGAATGGACAGGGCTACAATTCACCCCTCCACTTT.

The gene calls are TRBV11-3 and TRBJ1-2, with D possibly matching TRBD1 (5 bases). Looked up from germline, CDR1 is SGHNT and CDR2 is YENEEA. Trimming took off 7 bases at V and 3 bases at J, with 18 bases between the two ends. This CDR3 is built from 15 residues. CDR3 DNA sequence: TGTGCCAGCATTAAGTTCCGAACAGGTCACTATGGCTACACCTTC. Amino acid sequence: CASIKFRTGHYGYTF.

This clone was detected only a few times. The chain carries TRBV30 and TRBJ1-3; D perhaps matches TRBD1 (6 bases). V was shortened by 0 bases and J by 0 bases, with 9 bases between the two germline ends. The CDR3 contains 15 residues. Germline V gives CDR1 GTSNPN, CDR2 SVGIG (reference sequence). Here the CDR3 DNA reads TGTGCCTGGAGTGTAACAGGGAGCTCTGGAAACACCATATATTTT. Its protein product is CAWSVTGSSGNTIYF.

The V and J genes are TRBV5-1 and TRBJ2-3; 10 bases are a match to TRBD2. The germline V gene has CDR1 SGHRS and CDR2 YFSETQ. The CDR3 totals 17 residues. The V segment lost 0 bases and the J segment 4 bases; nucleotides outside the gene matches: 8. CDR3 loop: CASSLAGRTSGADTQYF. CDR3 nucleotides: TGCGCCAGCAGCTTGGCCGGGAGAACTAGCGGGGCAGATACGCAGTATTTT.

This chain's CDR3 is CASSPTGGDSPLHF. For the CDR3, the DNA is TGTGCCAGCAGCCCAACGGGGGGGGATTCACCCCTCCACTTT. The rearrangement uses TRBV6-5 and TRBJ1-6; D perhaps matches TRBD1 (5 bases). V lost 6 bases and J lost 8, with 14 bases in between. Germline CDR1 reads MNHEY; CDR2 reads SVGAGI. CDR3 length: 14 residues.

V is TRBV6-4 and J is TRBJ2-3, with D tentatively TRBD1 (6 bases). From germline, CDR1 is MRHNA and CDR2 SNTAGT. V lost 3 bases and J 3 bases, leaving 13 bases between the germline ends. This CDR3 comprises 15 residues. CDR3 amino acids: CASSEVGGATDTQYF. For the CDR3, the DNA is TGTGCCAGCAGTGAGGTTGGGGGCGCAACAGATACGCAGTATTTT.

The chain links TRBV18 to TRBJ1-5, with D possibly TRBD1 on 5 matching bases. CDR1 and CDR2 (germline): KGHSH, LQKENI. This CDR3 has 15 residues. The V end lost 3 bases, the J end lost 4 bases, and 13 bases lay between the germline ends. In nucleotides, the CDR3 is TGTGCCAGCTCACCGCGTGGGGCCCCGAATCAGCCCCAGCATTTT. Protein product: CASSPRGAPNQPQHF.

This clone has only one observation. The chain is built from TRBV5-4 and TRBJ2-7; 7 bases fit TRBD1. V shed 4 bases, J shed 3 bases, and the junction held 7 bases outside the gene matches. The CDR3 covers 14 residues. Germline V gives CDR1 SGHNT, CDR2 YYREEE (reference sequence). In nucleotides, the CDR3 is TGTGCCAGCAGCCGCGACAGGGCCCACTACGAGCAGTACTTC. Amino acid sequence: CASSRDRAHYEQYF.

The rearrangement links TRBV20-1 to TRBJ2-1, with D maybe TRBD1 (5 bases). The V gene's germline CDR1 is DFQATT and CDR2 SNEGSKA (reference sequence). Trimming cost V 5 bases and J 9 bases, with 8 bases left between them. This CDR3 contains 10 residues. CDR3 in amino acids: CSAQDIEQFF. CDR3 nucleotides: TGCAGTGCTCAGGACATTGAGCAGTTCTTC.

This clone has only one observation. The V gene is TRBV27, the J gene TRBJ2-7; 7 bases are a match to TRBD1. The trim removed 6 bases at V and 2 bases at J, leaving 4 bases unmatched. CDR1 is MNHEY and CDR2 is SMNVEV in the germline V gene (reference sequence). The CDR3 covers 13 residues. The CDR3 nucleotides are TGTGCCAGCAGCCGGGACAGAACCTACGAGCAGTACTTC. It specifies CASSRDRTYEQYF.

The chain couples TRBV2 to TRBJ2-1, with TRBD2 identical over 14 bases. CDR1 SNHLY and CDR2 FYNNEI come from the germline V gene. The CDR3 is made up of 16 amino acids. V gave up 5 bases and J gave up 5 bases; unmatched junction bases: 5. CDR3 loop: CASSTGLAGGDNEQFF. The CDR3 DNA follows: TGTGCCAGCAGTACCGGACTAGCGGGGGGTGACAATGAGCAGTTCTTC.

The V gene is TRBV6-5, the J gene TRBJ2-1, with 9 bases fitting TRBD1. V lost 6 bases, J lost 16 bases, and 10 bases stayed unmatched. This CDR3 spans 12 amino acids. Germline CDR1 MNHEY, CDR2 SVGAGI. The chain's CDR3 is CASSSRGTGLFF. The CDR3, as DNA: TGTGCCAGCAGCTCCCGGGGGACAGGGTTATTCTTC.

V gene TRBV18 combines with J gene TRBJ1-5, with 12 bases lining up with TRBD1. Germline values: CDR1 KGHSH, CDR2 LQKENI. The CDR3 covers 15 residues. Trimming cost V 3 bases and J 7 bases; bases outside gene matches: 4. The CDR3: CASSPGTGGAQPQHF. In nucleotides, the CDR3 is TGTGCCAGCTCACCCGGGACAGGGGGCGCGCAGCCCCAGCATTTT. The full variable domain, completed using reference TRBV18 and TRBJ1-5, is NAGVMQNPRHLVRRRGQEARLRCSPMKGHSHVYWYRQLPEEGLKFMVYLQKENIIDESGMPKERFSAEFPKEGPSILRIQQVVRGDSAAYFCASSPGTGGAQPQHFGDGTRLSIL.

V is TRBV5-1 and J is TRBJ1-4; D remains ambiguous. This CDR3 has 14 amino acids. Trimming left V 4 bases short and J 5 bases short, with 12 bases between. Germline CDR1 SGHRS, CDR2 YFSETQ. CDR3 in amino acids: CASSRAPGNEKLFF. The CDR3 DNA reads TGCGCCAGCAGCCGCGCGCCAGGCAATGAAAAACTGTTTTTT.

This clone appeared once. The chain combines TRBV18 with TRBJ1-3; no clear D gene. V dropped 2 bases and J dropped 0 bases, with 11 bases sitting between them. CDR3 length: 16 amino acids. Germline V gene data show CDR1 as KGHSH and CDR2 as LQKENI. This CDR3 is CASSPGRSSSGNTIYF. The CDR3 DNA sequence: TGTGCCAGCTCACCAGGCAGGTCGAGCTCTGGAAACACCATATATTTT.